One and the same sample provided the 32 T cell receptor beta chains below, sequenced in a study of blood T cell repertoires in COVID-19. Some clones are missing from TCRdb's copy, which holds only in-frame ones; the method was immunoSEQ multiplex PCR. The repertoire holds about 300,000 clones, with approximately 84% as singletons. The sequenced sample was peripheral blood. The receptors stem from a human donor with COVID-19, enrolled during active disease. The donor label of this sample is uncertain.

The chain employs TRBV27 and TRBJ2-3, with TRBD2 matching over 8 bases. The CDR3 sequence is 16 residues long. Germline V gene lookup returns CDR1 MNHEY and CDR2 SMNVEV (reference sequence). Germline trimming cut 4 bases from V and 2 bases from J; bases unmatched to any gene: 8. CDR3 protein: CASSSSGTRDTDTQYF. The CDR3 DNA sequence: TGTGCCAGCAGTTCCTCCGGGACTAGGGACACAGATACGCAGTATTTT.

J is TRBJ1-5 and V is TRBV10-3; D perhaps matches TRBD1 (6 bases). Trimming cost V 2 bases and J 4 bases, with 12 bases left between them. The CDR3 extends over 15 amino acids. Germline V CDR1 and CDR2: ENHRY, SYGVKD. CDR3 sequence reads: CAISEMGQGNQPQHF. CDR3 nucleotide sequence: TGTGCCATCAGTGAGATGGGTCAGGGGAATCAGCCCCAGCATTTT.

This clone was seen more than once but under ten times. The chain recombines TRBV27 with TRBJ2-2; a weak D match, TRBD1 (6 bases). The V end was cut by 4 bases, the J end by 7 bases, with 13 bases between. CDR3 length: 14 residues. In germline, CDR1 is MNHEY, CDR2 SMNVEV (reference sequence). In nucleotides, the CDR3 is TGTGCCAGCAGTTACCGGGACATTGACGGGGAGCTGTTTTTT. This gives the protein CASSYRDIDGELFF.

The rearrangement joins TRBV3-1 (or the pseudogene TRBV3-2) to TRBJ2-5; perhaps TRBD2 as D (5 bases). The CDR3 is made up of 18 amino acids. Trimming removed 2 bases at V and 2 bases at J, with 21 bases between. Germline CDR1 and CDR2: LGHDT and YNNKEL (reference sequence). CDR3 sequence (DNA): TGTGCCAGCAGCCAATCCTCAATGGGCGGGCCGGGACAAGAGACCCAGTACTTC. It translates to CASSQSSMGGPGQETQYF.

The chain is built from TRBV2 and TRBJ1-4, with 9 bases identical to TRBD1. V gave up 6 bases and J gave up 10 bases; unmatched junction bases: 12. Germline CDR1 and CDR2: SNHLY and FYNNEI. The CDR3 contains 15 residues. In DNA form, the CDR3 reads TGTGCCAGCAGCAACCGACAGGGGGGGCTCGGAAAACTGTTTTTT. Translation gives CASSNRQGGLGKLFF.

This clone was picked up a small number of times. V is TRBV7-8 and J is TRBJ1-2, with D maybe TRBD1 (6 bases). The CDR3 has 13 residues. Germline-derived CDR1 and CDR2 are SGHVS and FQNEAQ. The germline V and J ends were trimmed by 5 bases and 8 bases, with 15 bases remaining between them. CDR3 DNA sequence: TGTGCCAGCAGCCAGCCAGGGGTTGAAGGCTACACCTTC. It codes for CASSQPGVEGYTF.

The rearrangement links TRBV6-5 to TRBJ1-4, with D possibly matching TRBD1 (5 bases). CDR3 length: 14 residues. Germline assignment: CDR1 MNHEY and CDR2 SVGAGI. Deletions cut 2 bases from V and 5 bases from J, with 9 bases between. CDR3 residues: CASSYDSWNEKLFF. The CDR3 DNA follows: TGTGCCAGCAGTTACGACAGTTGGAATGAAAAACTGTTTTTT.

This clone was counted only a few times. J is TRBJ1-2 and V is TRBV24-1; D remains unclear. The CDR3 is 14 amino acids. CDR1 and CDR2 (germline): KGHDR, SFDVKD. V was cut by 4 bases and J by 8 bases, with 16 bases left in between. The CDR3 DNA is TGTGCCACCAGTGACACCGACTCTGTCCGGGGCTACACCTTC. Its protein product is CATSDTDSVRGYTF.

The rearrangement uses TRBV7-2 and TRBJ2-1; TRBD2 aligns across 7 bases. V lost 6 bases to trimming and J lost 7 bases; unmatched junction nucleotides: 12. Germline lookup yields CDR1 SGHTA and CDR2 FQGNSA. This CDR3 spans 15 amino acids. The CDR3 DNA is TGTGCCAGCAGTCGGGGGAGGGCCACGGGGAATGAGCAGTTCTTC. Translated, it gives CASSRGRATGNEQFF.

This chain uses TRBV11-2 with TRBJ2-7; 9 bases match TRBD1. There are 17 residues in the CDR3. V dropped 5 bases and J dropped 0; count of bases not matched to a gene: 11. CDR1 is SGHAT, CDR2 FQNNGV, per germline. CDR3 residues: CASSPGGGTGSSYEQYF. For the CDR3, the DNA is TGTGCCAGCAGCCCAGGAGGGGGGACAGGGTCCTCCTACGAGCAGTACTTC.

In this sample, this clone turned up many times. The chain recombines TRBV4-1 with TRBJ1-2; the match to TRBD1 covers 9 bases. The CDR3 covers 15 residues. Trimming cost V 0 bases and J 6 bases; bases outside gene matches: 5. The germline V gene has CDR1 MGHRA and CDR2 YSYEKL. The CDR3 reads CASSQDGTGYDGYTF. DNA for the CDR3: TGCGCCAGCAGCCAAGACGGGACAGGGTATGATGGCTACACCTTC.

V usage is TRBV3-1 (or the pseudogene TRBV3-2) and J usage is TRBJ2-7; 11 bases are a match to TRBD2. V lost 5 bases and J lost 1; bases outside the gene matches: 16. Germline CDR1 LGHDT, CDR2 YNNKEL (reference sequence). The CDR3 loop spans 19 amino acids. The CDR3 DNA reads TGTGCCAGCAGCACTAGACTAGCGGGACCCCGGGGGGCTTCCTACGAGCAGTACTTC. Its translation: CASSTRLAGPRGASYEQYF.

The chain carries TRBV7-6 and TRBJ1-5; perhaps TRBD1 as D (6 bases). This CDR3 is built from 17 residues. V gave up 5 bases and J gave up 2 bases, with 19 bases separating them. Germline lookup yields CDR1 SGHVS and CDR2 FNYEAQ. This CDR3 is CASSPRVGTLRNQPQHF. CDR3 coding DNA: TGTGCCAGCAGCCCTAGAGTAGGGACACTTCGCAATCAGCCCCAGCATTTT.

V and J are TRBV27 and TRBJ1-1; no clear D gene. The CDR3 is 14 residues long. Deletions cut 6 bases from V and 8 bases from J, with 19 bases between. The germline V gene encodes CDR1 MNHEY and CDR2 SMNVEV (reference sequence). CDR3 residues: CASSSSVAVREAFF. The CDR3 nucleotides read TGTGCCAGCAGCTCCAGTGTGGCGGTACGGGAAGCTTTCTTT.

This clone appeared once. The rearrangement uses TRBV7-2 and TRBJ2-5; D is ambiguous. The CDR3 runs to 16 residues. Looked up from germline, CDR1 is SGHTA and CDR2 is FQGNSA. V dropped 5 bases and J dropped 5 bases, with 21 bases sitting between them. In nucleotides, the CDR3 is TGTGCCAGCAGCCTTACTCCCCCGAGCCTTCGGGAGACCCAGTACTTC. This gives the protein CASSLTPPSLRETQYF.

The chain couples TRBV7-6 to TRBJ2-1, with 14 nucleotides matching TRBD2. V lost 5 bases and J lost 0; bases outside the gene matches: 6. CDR1 is SGHVS and CDR2 is FNYEAQ in the germline V gene. The CDR3 extends over 18 amino acids. The CDR3 nucleotides read TGTGCCAGCAGCCTATGGACTAGCGGGGGGAGCTCCTACAATGAGCAGTTCTTC. Translated, it gives CASSLWTSGGSSYNEQFF.

The J gene is TRBJ1-5, the V gene TRBV27, with D possibly being TRBD1 (6 bases). The germline V gene encodes CDR1 MNHEY and CDR2 SMNVEV (reference sequence). This CDR3 is 17 amino acids long. The V gene lost 5 bases and the J gene lost 3 bases, with 20 bases spanning the gap. DNA for the CDR3: TGTGCCAGCAGTCGGTACAGGGCTCCCCCCCTCAATCAGCCCCAGCATTTT. Protein product: CASSRYRAPPLNQPQHF.

The V call is TRBV3-1 (or the pseudogene TRBV3-2), the J call TRBJ1-1, with D possibly matching TRBD1 (5 bases). The CDR3 runs to 14 residues. V lost 3 bases to trimming and J lost 3 bases, with 11 bases between them. The germline V gene has CDR1 LGHDT and CDR2 YNNKEL (reference sequence). As DNA, the CDR3 is TGTGCCAGCAGCCAGCAGGGATTTGACACTGAAGCTTTCTTT. Encoded protein: CASSQQGFDTEAFF.

The count of this clone is one. The rearrangement uses TRBV28 and TRBJ1-1; 12 bases match TRBD1. V dropped 5 bases and J dropped 10; count of bases not matched to a gene: 14. In germline, CDR1 is MDHEN, CDR2 SYDVKM. The CDR3 runs 16 residues. This CDR3 reads CASSHPRGQGAERAFF. The CDR3 DNA follows: TGTGCCAGCAGTCACCCCCGGGGACAGGGGGCGGAAAGAGCTTTCTTT.

J is TRBJ1-4 and V is TRBV5-4, with 8 bases identical to TRBD1. With V trimmed by 5 bases and J by 6 bases, 6 bases remained unmatched. Germline V gives CDR1 SGHNT, CDR2 YYREEE (reference sequence). This CDR3 has 14 amino acids. The CDR3 loop is CASRRTGSDEKLFF. In nucleotides, the CDR3 is TGTGCCAGCAGAAGGACAGGGTCGGATGAAAAACTGTTTTTT.

Written as DNA, the CDR3 is TGTGCCAGCAGCTTCGGGACAGGCAATGAGCAGTTCTTC. Encoded protein: CASSFGTGNEQFF. This chain joins TRBV9 and TRBJ2-1; 8 bases line up with TRBD1. V was pared by 4 bases and J by 6 bases, with 3 bases of the junction left unmatched. CDR1 is SGDLS and CDR2 is YYNGEE in the germline V gene. CDR3 length: 13 amino acids.

The rearrangement uses TRBV30 and TRBJ1-6; 9 positions agree with TRBD1. CDR1 is GTSNPN, CDR2 SVGIG, per germline (reference sequence). After removal of 3 bases from V and 10 bases from J, the junction contained 4 bases not matched to a gene. This CDR3 comprises 13 residues. The chain's CDR3 is CAWSRDRESPLHF. CDR3 nucleotide sequence: TGTGCCTGGAGCCGGGACAGGGAATCACCCCTCCACTTT.

The CDR3 coding sequence is TGTGCCAGCAGCGCCATAGCGGGGCACACAGATACGCAGTATTTT. Its protein is CASSAIAGHTDTQYF. The rearrangement joins TRBV9 to TRBJ2-3, with 8 positions matching TRBD2. Per germline, CDR1 SGDLS and CDR2 YYNGEE. This CDR3 contains 15 residues. V was pared by 3 bases and J by 2 bases, with 5 bases of the junction left unmatched.

The rearrangement joins TRBV3-1 (or the pseudogene TRBV3-2) to TRBJ2-1, with 9 bases that match TRBD2. The CDR3 runs to 16 residues. The trim removed 0 bases at V and 7 bases at J, leaving 7 bases unmatched. Germline CDR1 is LGHDT and CDR2 is YNNKEL (reference sequence). CDR3 amino acids: CASSQDGLAGINEQFF. The DNA of the CDR3 is TGTGCCAGCAGCCAAGATGGGCTAGCGGGAATTAATGAGCAGTTCTTC.

This clone has just one count. This chain uses TRBV7-2 with TRBJ2-3; 11 bases line up with TRBD2. The CDR3 has 17 amino acids. The germline V gene has CDR1 SGHTA and CDR2 FQGNSA. Unmatched junction bases numbered 12, after V lost 4 bases and J lost 6 bases. DNA for the CDR3: TGTGCCAGCAGCTCCTCCCTTACTAGCGGGAGTAGTGATACGCAGTATTTT. It yields the protein CASSSSLTSGSSDTQYF. Complete variable domain (other parts from reference TRBV7-2 and TRBJ2-3): GAGVSQSPSNKVTEKGKDVELRCDPISGHTALYWYRQSLGQGLEFLIYFQGNSAPDKSGLPSDRFSAERTGGSVSTLTIQRTQQEDSAVYLCASSSSLTSGSSDTQYFGPGTRLTVL.

In regard to this clone: A read error may account for a junction end that differs from germline. The genes are TRBV7-7 and TRBJ2-2, with TRBD2 matching over 8 bases. This CDR3 contains 17 residues. CDR1 is SSHAT, CDR2 FNYEAQ, per germline (reference sequence). The chain's CDR3 is CASSSGLPGGGPAELFF. The DNA for the CDR3 is TGTGCTAGCAGCTCCGGACTGCCGGGAGGGGGACCGGCGGAGCTGTTTTTT.

The chain uses TRBV12-3 or TRBV12-4 and TRBJ2-7; D is unclear. There are 13 residues in the CDR3. Trimming left V 4 bases short and J 2 bases short, with 9 bases between. CDR3 nucleotides: TGTGCCAGCAGTTCACAGTTACCCTACGAGCAGTACTTC. Protein product: CASSSQLPYEQYF.

Here the CDR3 DNA reads TGTGCCAGCCCCAGGCTCACTGAAGCTTTCTTT. It codes for CASPRLTEAFF. The V and J genes are TRBV21-1 and TRBJ1-1; TRBD1 is taken as the D call from the table, unchecked against the DNA. TRBV21-1 is designated a pseudogene. This CDR3 has 11 amino acids.

This sequence joins TRBV7-9 and TRBJ2-3; a weak D match, TRBD2 (5 bases). Germline CDR1 is SEHNR and CDR2 is FQNEAQ (reference sequence). This CDR3 has 16 amino acids. Deletions cut 5 bases from V and 1 base from J, with 16 bases between. Here the CDR3 DNA reads TGTGCCAGCAGCCTTCGAGCGGTCGGAGGCACAGATACGCAGTATTTT. This codes for CASSLRAVGGTDTQYF.

This clone was recorded a few times. The rearrangement joins TRBV4-1 to TRBJ2-6; 8 bases agree with TRBD2. CDR1 MGHRA and CDR2 YSYEKL come from the germline V gene. V gave up 3 bases and J gave up 0 bases; unmatched junction bases: 10. The CDR3 has 19 residues. The DNA of the CDR3 is TGCGCCAGCAGCCAGAGAAGGGCGGGAGGTAACTCTGGGGCCAACGTCCTGACTTTC. Its translation is CASSQRRAGGNSGANVLTF.

V is TRBV15 and J is TRBJ1-4; 9 nucleotides line up with TRBD1. Germline loops: CDR1 LNHNV, CDR2 YYDKDF (reference sequence). Germline trimming cut 0 bases from V and 10 bases from J; bases unmatched to any gene: 6. The CDR3 runs to 15 residues. CDR3 coding DNA: TGTGCCACCAGCAGAGATGCGGCACAGGGGGCAAAACTGTTTTTT. It encodes CATSRDAAQGAKLFF.

As regards this clone: A junction end diverges from the germline sequence, so it may reflect a read error. J is TRBJ2-1 and V is TRBV11-2; 12 positions agree with TRBD2. This CDR3 region has 14 residues. Germline values: CDR1 SGHAT, CDR2 FQNNGV. The CDR3 DNA follows: TGTGCCAGCAGCCTGCCTAGCGGGAGGGCCGGATTGATCTTC. Protein sequence: CASSLPSGRAGLIF.